This entry features one T cell receptor (beta chain) sequence. Its specificity is not known. The source of the sample is a study of CD8+ T cells in alopecia areata. Study-level findings and limits: Patients shared TCRs less clearly than mice did, possibly for HLA-related reasons.

Treatment denoted: oral pan-JAK inhibitor, 5-10 mg twice daily. As part of sample collection, lesional scalp punch biopsies and peripheral blood were taken from alopecia areata patients. It was from PBMCs that CD4+ and CD8+ T cells were sorted. cDNA reverse transcribed from extracted RNA served as the sequencing template. TCRdb's table, derived via immunoSEQ multiplex PCR, lists solely in-frame clones and lacks some. The sample has roughly 100,000 clones, 80% to 90% seen once. The CDR3 spans 15 residues. Germline CDR1 and CDR2: LNHDA and SQIVND (reference sequence). Between the trimmed V and J ends, which lost 3 bases and 3 bases, there was a span of 15 bases.

The clonotype was recovered from a human donor with alopecia areata. Sample: CD8+ T cells sorted from blood, taken at approximately week 30, from a patient treated with tofacitinib. The V call is TRBV19, the J call TRBJ2-7; perhaps D is TRBD1 or TRBD2 (6 bases each). CDR3 sequence: CASSMAGQGLYEQYF. CDR3 sequence (DNA): TGTGCCAGTAGTATGGCGGGGCAGGGGCTCTACGAGCAGTACTTC.